Detailed here is one TCR beta chain. The antigen is unknown. The CDR3 spans 15 residues. V lost 7 bases, J lost 6 bases, and 7 bases stayed unmatched. The V gene's germline CDR1 is SNHLY and CDR2 FYNNEI. Measured with immunoSEQ multiplex PCR; TCRdb has only the in-frame clones, and not every one. The sample shows around 80,000 clones, approximately 89% of them seen only once. These data originate in a study of OX40 agonist ivuxolimab in advanced cancers. Study-wide points: Clonal expansion by week 6 occurred in CD4+ and CD8+ blood T cells (at 0.1 to 3.0 mg/kg).

The cohort excluded patients with autoimmune disease history or systemic immunosuppression. The sample in question was CD4+ or CD8+ T cells sorted from blood, obtained in a trial of the OX40 agonist ivuxolimab. The chain is built from TRBV2 and TRBJ2-2; 11 nucleotides agree with TRBD2. The clonotype was recovered from an adult with an advanced solid tumor such as melanoma, head and neck, liver or kidney cancer. This CDR3 reads CASTAGTSGSGELFF. The CDR3 DNA is TGTGCCAGCACCGCCGGGACTAGCGGTTCCGGGGAGCTGTTTTTT.